The 15 T cell receptor beta chains below come from one sample, sequenced in a study of cytomegalovirus exposure and HLA in healthy donors. The PCR contained 60 Vbeta and 13 Jbeta primers. TCRdb keeps only in-frame clones here, not all; method: immunoSEQ multiplex PCR. This table has about 98,000 clones, more than 60% appearing once. Specimen: PBMCs. These TCRs come from a man aged 60 to 75 in good health and CMV-seropositive.

The chain couples TRBV28 to TRBJ2-5, with 13 bases identical to TRBD2. CDR1 MDHEN and CDR2 SYDVKM come from the germline V gene. The J segment lost 6 bases and the V segment lost 4 bases, leaving 17 bases of the junction unmatched. This CDR3 spans 19 amino acids. The CDR3 reads CASSSPPSGLAGTWQTQYF. CDR3 bases: TGTGCCAGCAGTTCACCGCCCTCGGGACTAGCGGGGACGTGGCAGACCCAGTACTTC.

This clone was detected only once. The CDR3 loop reads CASSLARTSGWSSYEQYF. CDR3 DNA: TGTGCCAGCAGCTTAGCTCGGACTAGCGGGTGGAGCTCCTACGAGCAGTACTTC. V usage is TRBV7-8 and J usage is TRBJ2-7; 11 bases map to TRBD2. This CDR3 is 18 amino acids long. Per germline, CDR1 SGHVS and CDR2 FQNEAQ. With 0 bases clipped from V and 0 bases from J, the junction kept 7 bases outside the gene matches.

The CDR3 nucleotides are TGTGCCAGCTCACCCCCGGGACAGGGGAATCAGCCCCAGCATTTT. Amino acids: CASSPPGQGNQPQHF. V gene TRBV18 combines with J gene TRBJ1-5; 10 positions match TRBD1. V lost 3 bases, J lost 4 bases, and 3 bases stayed unmatched. The CDR3 has 15 amino acids. The germline gives CDR1 KGHSH, CDR2 LQKENI.

DNA of the CDR3: TGTGCCAGCAGTCGGAGGGAGGACACTGAAGCTTTCTTT. Its protein is CASSRREDTEAFF. The J gene is TRBJ1-1, the V gene TRBV6-1; D uncertain. CDR3 size: 13 residues. Germline CDR1 MNHNS, CDR2 SASEGT. V gave up 5 bases and J gave up 3 bases, with 10 bases separating them.

Details on this clone: The CDR3 does not close with the conserved phenylalanine or tryptophan, likely indicating a read error. Because the CDR3's place on the DNA is in doubt, the DNA is left out and the CDR3 is given as listed by TCRdb. The rearrangement links TRBV28 to TRBJ2-7; TRBD2, the table's D call, was not compared with the DNA. CDR1 is MDHEN, CDR2 SYDVKM, per germline. The CDR3 contains 14 residues when both ends are counted. CDR3 region: CASRGTGLASHWYL.

The CDR3 loop is CASSSGGGRTGELFF. CDR3 DNA: TGTGCCAGCAGCTCCGGGGGAGGCAGGACCGGGGAGCTGTTTTTT. The rearrangement uses TRBV6-6 and TRBJ2-2, with a weak D call TRBD2 (6 bases). The CDR3 totals 15 residues. The V end was cut by 6 bases, the J end by 5 bases, with 16 bases between. From germline, CDR1 is MNHNY and CDR2 SVGAGI (reference sequence).

This rearrangement joins TRBV2 to TRBJ1-1, with a tentative D call TRBD1 (6 bases). Germline loops: CDR1 SNHLY, CDR2 FYNNEI. The V end was cut by 7 bases, the J end by 1 base, with 13 bases between. CDR3 size: 14 residues. CDR3 in amino acids: CASKQGQQNTEAFF. CDR3 DNA sequence: TGTGCCAGCAAGCAGGGACAACAGAACACTGAAGCTTTCTTT. The full variable domain, with the rest looked up from reference TRBV2 and TRBJ1-1, is EPEVTQTPSHQVTQMGQEVILRCVPISNHLYFYWYRQILGQKVEFLVSFYNNEISEKSEIFDDQFSVERPDGSNFTLKIRSTKLEDSAMYFCASKQGQQNTEAFFGQGTRLTVV.

This clone was detected only a few times. V is TRBV15 and J is TRBJ2-2; D is possibly TRBD1 (6 bases). V lost 4 bases, J lost 6 bases, and 15 bases lay in between. This CDR3 has 15 residues. Germline assignment: CDR1 LNHNV and CDR2 YYDKDF (reference sequence). Here the CDR3 reads CATSTGVSRPGELFF. CDR3 in DNA: TGTGCCACCAGCACAGGGGTAAGCCGTCCCGGGGAGCTGTTTTTT.

The chain has TRBV4-1 and TRBJ2-5; D might be TRBD1 (7 bases). Trimming shortened V by 1 base and J by 0 bases, and 12 bases separated the two germline ends. The germline V gene encodes CDR1 MGHRA and CDR2 YSYEKL. CDR3 length: 16 amino acids. The CDR3 reads CASSQGAGGNQETQYF. CDR3 DNA sequence: TGCGCCAGCAGCCAAGGGGCAGGGGGGAACCAAGAGACCCAGTACTTC.

The gene calls are TRBV6-1 and TRBJ2-7; D unresolved. CDR1 is MNHNS, CDR2 SASEGT, per germline. The germline V and J ends were trimmed by 3 bases and 2 bases, with 5 bases remaining between them. The CDR3 contains 12 residues. The CDR3 loop is CASSDGTYEQYF. The CDR3 bases are TGTGCCAGCAGTGACGGTACCTACGAGCAGTACTTC.

This chain uses TRBV18 with TRBJ2-1; a possible D gene is TRBD1 (6 bases). The CDR3 totals 15 residues. Trimming shortened V by 4 bases and J by 0 bases, and 10 bases separated the two germline ends. Germline CDR1 reads KGHSH; CDR2 reads LQKENI. CDR3 region: CASSRTESSYNEQFF. CDR3 in DNA: TGTGCCAGCTCACGGACAGAAAGCTCCTACAATGAGCAGTTCTTC.

This clone was seen just once. The rearrangement links TRBV4-1 to TRBJ2-7; D perhaps matches TRBD2 (6 bases). V lost 1 base to trimming and J lost 0 bases, with 10 bases between them. CDR1 is MGHRA and CDR2 is YSYEKL in the germline V gene. There are 15 residues in the CDR3. CDR3 DNA: TGCGCCAGCAGCCAAGCGGGGGACCCCTCCTACGAGCAGTACTTC. Protein: CASSQAGDPSYEQYF.

The chain is built from TRBV2 and TRBJ1-3; D call uncertain. The CDR3 is 13 amino acids. The germline gives CDR1 SNHLY, CDR2 FYNNEI. V lost 3 bases to trimming and J lost 0 bases, with 3 bases between them. In DNA, the CDR3 is TGTGCCAGCAGTGACCGCTCTGGAAACACCATATATTTT. It is translated as CASSDRSGNTIYF.

The table lists this clone with a few counts. The chain uses TRBV7-9 and TRBJ2-7; D is possibly TRBD1 (6 bases). The germline V gene encodes CDR1 SEHNR and CDR2 FQNEAQ (reference sequence). CDR3 size: 13 residues. V shed 6 bases and J shed 4 bases, with 13 bases lying between them. DNA of the CDR3: TGTGCCAGCAGGGACAGTCTTGCGTACGAGCAGTACTTC. This codes for CASRDSLAYEQYF.

The J gene is TRBJ2-3, the V gene TRBV7-8; a weak D match, TRBD2 (5 bases). CDR3 length: 13 residues. The V gene lost 2 bases and the J gene lost 6 bases, with 9 bases spanning the gap. Germline CDR1 reads SGHVS; CDR2 reads FQNEAQ. The CDR3 protein is CASSLPPGDTQYF. CDR3 bases: TGTGCCAGCAGCTTACCCCCGGGGGATACGCAGTATTTT.